These 27 T cell receptor beta chains were all obtained from the same sample, sequenced in a study of shared clonotypes between healthy human individuals. Naive CD8 cells lacked CD45RO and underwent positive selection for CCR7, leaving out terminally differentiated effector memory CD45RA+ cells. TCRdb keeps only in-frame clones here, not all; method: immunoSEQ multiplex PCR. This sample has hundreds of thousands of clones, with roughly 96% found just once. The sample consisted of naive CD8+ T cells sorted from blood. The source is a woman aged 25 to 39 in good health.

The chain has TRBV7-6 and TRBJ2-7, with TRBD1 identical over 7 bases. From germline, CDR1 is SGHVS and CDR2 FNYEAQ. CDR3 length equals 15 residues. The J segment lost 5 bases and the V segment lost 7 bases, leaving 14 bases of the junction unmatched. CDR3: CASISRQGSNNEQYF. In DNA form, the CDR3 reads TGTGCCAGCATCTCTAGACAGGGAAGCAACAACGAGCAGTACTTC.

This chain uses TRBV28 with TRBJ2-2; no clear D. CDR1 MDHEN and CDR2 SYDVKM come from the germline V gene. V was clipped by 5 bases and J by 4 bases, with 14 bases between them. The CDR3 runs to 15 residues. This CDR3 reads CASSPGLGLTGELFF. The DNA for the CDR3 is TGTGCCAGCAGTCCCGGGCTGGGTCTCACCGGGGAGCTGTTTTTT.

The CDR3 nucleotides are TGTGCCAGCAGCTTAGCATTTGGACGCTTCGCCTACGAGCAGTACTTC. Its protein is CASSLAFGRFAYEQYF. The chain combines TRBV7-9 with TRBJ2-7, with D hard to call. Germline V gene data show CDR1 as SEHNR and CDR2 as FQNEAQ (reference sequence). Trimming removed 0 bases at V and 2 bases at J, with 14 bases between. CDR3 size: 16 residues.

In DNA form, the CDR3 reads TGTGCCTGGAGTACGGGAGGCCTGCCCCAGCATTTT. Its translation is CAWSTGGLPQHF. The chain is built from TRBV30 and TRBJ1-5; D not certain. Trimming removed 2 bases at V and 9 bases at J, with 11 bases between. CDR1 GTSNPN and CDR2 SVGIG come from the germline V gene (reference sequence). The CDR3 spans 12 residues.

V and J are TRBV5-1 and TRBJ2-7; D is uncertain. CDR1 SGHRS and CDR2 YFSETQ come from the germline V gene. Trimming stripped 4 bases from V and 2 bases from J, with 10 bases between. This CDR3 contains 13 residues. The CDR3 is CASSVDTTYEQYF. The CDR3 region has the DNA TGCGCCAGCAGCGTCGACACTACCTACGAGCAGTACTTC.

This clone has just one count. The V call is TRBV11-2, the J call TRBJ2-7; perhaps TRBD1 as D (5 bases). CDR3 length: 14 amino acids. Germline assignment: CDR1 SGHAT and CDR2 FQNNGV. Trimming shortened V by 3 bases and J by 2 bases, and 11 bases separated the two germline ends. In nucleotides, the CDR3 is TGTGCCAGCAGCTTCGAACAGGCCCCCTACGAGCAGTACTTC. Translated, it gives CASSFEQAPYEQYF.

The gene calls are TRBV6-1 and TRBJ2-7; a possible D gene is TRBD2 (6 bases). Trimming took off 1 base at V and 4 bases at J, with 14 bases between the two ends. Germline V gives CDR1 MNHNS, CDR2 SASEGT. The CDR3 length is 15 residues. The CDR3: CASSEGRGLIYEQYF. The CDR3 coding sequence is TGTGCCAGCAGTGAAGGGAGGGGTCTGATATACGAGCAGTACTTC.

This clone was detected only once. Other nucleotide sequences from this sample produce the same CDR3. The rearrangement joins TRBV9 to TRBJ2-7; no clear D gene. Trimming cost V 0 bases and J 2 bases, with 9 bases left between them. The germline V gene has CDR1 SGDLS and CDR2 YYNGEE. CDR3 size: 14 residues. As DNA, the CDR3 is TGTGCCAGCAGCGTAGGGGATACGACCTACGAGCAGTACTTC. It encodes CASSVGDTTYEQYF.

The CDR3 sequence is CASRDRDYISYEQYF. CDR3 sequence (DNA): TGTGCCAGCAGGGACCGGGACTATATTTCCTACGAGCAGTACTTC. The V and J genes are TRBV2 and TRBJ2-7; 7 bases are shared with TRBD2. Germline V gene lookup returns CDR1 SNHLY and CDR2 FYNNEI. With 6 bases clipped from V and 1 base from J, the junction kept 9 bases outside the gene matches. The CDR3 spans 15 residues.

The chain uses TRBV6-1 and TRBJ1-1; no clear D gene. Trimming pared 4 bases from V and 4 bases from J, leaving 25 bases between. Germline lookup yields CDR1 MNHNS and CDR2 SASEGT. The CDR3 has 18 residues. The CDR3 sequence: CASSASRAKWDPSTEAFF. The CDR3 DNA reads TGTGCCAGCAGTGCCTCCCGGGCCAAGTGGGATCCGAGCACTGAAGCTTTCTTT.

J is TRBJ1-1 and V is TRBV11-2; D is unclear. The V end lost 2 bases, the J end lost 3 bases, and 16 bases lay between the germline ends. CDR3 length: 16 amino acids. Germline lookup yields CDR1 SGHAT and CDR2 FQNNGV. The CDR3 loop is CASSLSSLKTYTEAFF. The CDR3 coding sequence is TGTGCCAGCAGCTTAAGTAGTCTGAAAACCTACACTGAAGCTTTCTTT.

V gene TRBV11-2 combines with J gene TRBJ1-1; possibly TRBD1 for D (5 bases). CDR3 length: 12 amino acids. V lost 4 bases and J lost 7, with 10 bases in between. In germline, CDR1 is SGHAT, CDR2 FQNNGV. DNA of the CDR3: TGTGCCAGCAGCTCGGGACGGCTTGAAGCTTTCTTT. As protein: CASSSGRLEAFF.

V gene TRBV28 combines with J gene TRBJ2-3, with TRBD2 matching 9 bases. After removal of 6 bases from V and 1 base from J, the junction contained 8 bases not matched to a gene. The CDR3 runs to 16 residues. Germline assignment: CDR1 MDHEN and CDR2 SYDVKM. CDR3 sequence (DNA): TGTGCCAGCAGCCGAGCTAGCGGGATGGGCACAGATACGCAGTATTTT. Amino acids: CASSRASGMGTDTQYF.

This rearrangement joins TRBV9 to TRBJ1-5; 11 nucleotides match TRBD1. With V trimmed by 4 bases and J by 7 bases, 7 bases remained unmatched. CDR1 SGDLS and CDR2 YYNGEE come from the germline V gene. The CDR3 covers 15 residues. CDR3 protein: CASSPGTGGMQPQHF. DNA of the CDR3: TGTGCCAGCAGCCCAGGGACAGGGGGTATGCAGCCCCAGCATTTT.

The genes are TRBV6-6 and TRBJ2-7, with 13 positions matching TRBD2. Germline V lookup: CDR1 MNHNY, CDR2 SVGAGI (reference sequence). The CDR3 covers 16 residues. The junction had 9 bases not matched to a gene; V was cut back by 4 bases and J by 6 bases. CDR3 protein: CASSSPGLAGRGEQYF. The CDR3 DNA is TGTGCCAGCAGTTCCCCGGGACTAGCGGGAAGGGGCGAGCAGTACTTC.

The chain couples TRBV28 to TRBJ2-7, with TRBD1 matching over 9 bases. V shed 5 bases, J shed 1 base, and the junction held 9 bases outside the gene matches. The germline gives CDR1 MDHEN, CDR2 SYDVKM. The CDR3 totals 16 residues. The CDR3, as DNA: TGTGCCAGCAGTCTGCTCTTAGGGACAGGGTCCTACGAGCAGTACTTC. Protein sequence: CASSLLLGTGSYEQYF.

The chain joins TRBV5-1 to TRBJ1-1; the match to TRBD1 covers 9 bases. The CDR3 covers 17 residues. Germline lookup yields CDR1 SGHRS and CDR2 YFSETQ. V lost 0 bases, J lost 1 base, and 7 bases stayed unmatched. The chain's CDR3 is CASSLAGTGWGNTEAFF. The DNA for the CDR3 is TGCGCCAGCAGCTTGGCCGGGACAGGGTGGGGGAACACTGAAGCTTTCTTT.

The gene calls are TRBV28 and TRBJ2-1; D uncertain. CDR3 size: 16 residues. Germline assignment: CDR1 MDHEN and CDR2 SYDVKM. Trimming took off 5 bases at V and 4 bases at J, with 18 bases between the two ends. CDR3 nucleotide sequence: TGTGCCAGCAGTCCCCCCTCTACCCCCCTATACAATGAGCAGTTCTTC. Residues: CASSPPSTPLYNEQFF. The variable domain in full, with the rest retrieved from reference TRBV28 and TRBJ2-1, is DVKVTQSSRYLVKRTGEKVFLECVQDMDHENMFWYRQDPGLGLRLIYFSYDVKMKEKGDIPEGYSVSREKKERFSLILESASTNQTSMYLCASSPPSTPLYNEQFFGPGTRLTVL.

The genes are TRBV27 and TRBJ2-5; D might be TRBD1 (6 bases). Germline values: CDR1 MNHEY, CDR2 SMNVEV (reference sequence). CDR3 length equals 14 residues. Between the trimmed V and J ends, which lost 5 bases and 1 base, there was a span of 11 bases. Here the CDR3 DNA reads TGTGCCAGCAGTCGCCGGGACATCCAAGAGACCCAGTACTTC. It translates to CASSRRDIQETQYF.

In this sample, this clone turned up once. The CDR3: CASLGDRGGNQPQHF. As DNA, the CDR3 is TGTGCCAGCCTTGGGGACAGAGGGGGGAATCAGCCCCAGCATTTT. The rearrangement links TRBV21-1 to TRBJ1-5; TRBD1 reflects the table's D call only, with no check against the DNA. TRBV21-1 is a listed pseudogene. CDR3 size: 15 residues.

With respect to this clone: Within the sample, other DNA sequences also encode this same CDR3. The V call is TRBV29-1, the J call TRBJ2-7; D gene unclear. Germline lookup yields CDR1 SQVTM and CDR2 ANQGSEA. Trimming removed 3 bases from V and 3 bases from J, with 9 bases in between. This CDR3 contains 12 residues. CDR3 in amino acids: CSVEGPGYEQYF. The CDR3 coding sequence is TGCAGCGTTGAGGGCCCCGGCTACGAGCAGTACTTC.

This rearrangement joins TRBV4-1 to TRBJ1-1; 9 bases are a match to TRBD1. Unmatched junction bases numbered 7, after V lost 4 bases and J lost 1 base. Germline V gene sequence: CDR1 MGHRA, CDR2 YSYEKL. The CDR3 contains 16 residues. CDR3 bases: TGCGCCAGCAGCCTAAAACAGGGGGCCGAGAACACTGAAGCTTTCTTT. Amino acids: CASSLKQGAENTEAFF.

CDR3 DNA: TGTGCCAGCAGCTTTGCCGATGACAATGAGCAGTTCTTC. Translation gives CASSFADDNEQFF. The genes are TRBV11-3 and TRBJ2-1; D is ambiguous. This CDR3 contains 13 residues. The V and J ends lost 3 bases and 5 bases respectively, with 8 bases between them. Per germline, CDR1 SGHNT and CDR2 YENEEA.

This clone was seen a single time. The chain links TRBV13 to TRBJ2-6, with 8 positions matching TRBD1. Germline CDR1 is PRHDT and CDR2 is FYEKMQ (reference sequence). V was pared by 7 bases and J by 9 bases, with 5 bases of the junction left unmatched. CDR3 length equals 13 residues. CDR3 region: CASILGQGNVLTF. DNA of the CDR3: TGTGCCAGCATCCTCGGACAGGGCAACGTCCTGACTTTC.

Concerning this clone: Other DNA sequences in the same sample also yield this CDR3. V usage is TRBV28 and J usage is TRBJ2-7; the D is unclear. This CDR3 spans 12 amino acids. Trimming shortened V by 6 bases and J by 3 bases, and 9 bases separated the two germline ends. Germline V gene lookup returns CDR1 MDHEN and CDR2 SYDVKM. The CDR3 region has the DNA TGTGCCAGCAGCCTCGATCTCTACGAGCAGTACTTC. It translates to CASSLDLYEQYF.

The chain couples TRBV29-1 to TRBJ2-1; 8 nucleotides agree with TRBD2. Germline V gene data show CDR1 as SQVTM and CDR2 as ANQGSEA. The ends lost 4 bases at V and 4 bases at J; junction bases unmatched: 3. The CDR3 loop spans 13 amino acids. CDR3 in DNA: TGCAGCGTTGTTAGCGGGACTTACAATGAGCAGTTCTTC. As protein: CSVVSGTYNEQFF.

The chain combines TRBV5-4 with TRBJ2-7; possible D gene TRBD2, 6 bases. This CDR3 contains 15 residues. V lost 5 bases to trimming and J lost 0 bases, with 15 bases between them. CDR1 and CDR2 from the germline V gene are SGHNT and YYREEE (reference sequence). The CDR3 reads CASRRDFYSSYEQYF. CDR3 DNA: TGTGCCAGCAGACGGGACTTTTACAGCTCCTACGAGCAGTACTTC.